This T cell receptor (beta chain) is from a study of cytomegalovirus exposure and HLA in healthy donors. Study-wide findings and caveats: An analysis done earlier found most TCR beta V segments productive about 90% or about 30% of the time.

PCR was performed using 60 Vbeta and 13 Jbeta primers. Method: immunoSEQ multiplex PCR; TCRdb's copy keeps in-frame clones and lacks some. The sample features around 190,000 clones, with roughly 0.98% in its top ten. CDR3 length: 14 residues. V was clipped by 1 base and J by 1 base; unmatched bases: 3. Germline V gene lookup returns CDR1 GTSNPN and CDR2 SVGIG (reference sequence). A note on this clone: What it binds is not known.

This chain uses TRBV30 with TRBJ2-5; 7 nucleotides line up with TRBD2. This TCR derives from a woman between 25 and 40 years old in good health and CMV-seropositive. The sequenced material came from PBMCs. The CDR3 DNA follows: TGTGCCTGGAGTGGGGGGGGTACCCAAGAGACCCAGTACTTC. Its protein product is CAWSGGGTQETQYF.